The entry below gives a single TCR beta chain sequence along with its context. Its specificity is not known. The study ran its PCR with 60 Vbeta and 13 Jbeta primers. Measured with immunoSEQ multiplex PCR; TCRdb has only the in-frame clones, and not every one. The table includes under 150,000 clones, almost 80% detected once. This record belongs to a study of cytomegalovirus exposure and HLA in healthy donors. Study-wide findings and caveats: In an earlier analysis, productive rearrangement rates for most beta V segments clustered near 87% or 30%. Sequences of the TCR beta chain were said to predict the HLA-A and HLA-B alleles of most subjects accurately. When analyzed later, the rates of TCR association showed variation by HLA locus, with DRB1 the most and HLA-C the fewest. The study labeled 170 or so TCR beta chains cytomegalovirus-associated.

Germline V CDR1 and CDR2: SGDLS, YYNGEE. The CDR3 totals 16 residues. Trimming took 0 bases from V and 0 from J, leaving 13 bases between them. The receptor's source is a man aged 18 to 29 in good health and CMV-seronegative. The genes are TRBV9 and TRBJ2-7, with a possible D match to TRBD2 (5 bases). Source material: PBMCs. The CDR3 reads CASSVDPGGISYEQYF. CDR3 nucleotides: TGTGCCAGCAGCGTAGATCCAGGAGGAATCTCCTACGAGCAGTACTTC.